The rows below give T cell receptor beta chains drawn from one sample of a study of blood T cell repertoires in COVID-19. Method: immunoSEQ multiplex PCR; TCRdb's copy keeps in-frame clones and lacks some. The table records about 24,000 clones, roughly 86% of them present only once. The sample was peripheral blood. Receptor source: a human donor with active COVID-19. The donor label of this sample is uncertain. The CDR3 runs from the conserved cysteine through the conserved F or W. Size values are once, few and many counts, or a class for expanded clones, and some rows have none.

abundance	v_gene	j_gene	CDR3aa
once	TRBV18	TRBJ2-1	CASSPPDLPLNEQFF
-	TRBV4-2	TRBJ2-1	CASSQDGASGHNEQFF
-	TRBV18	TRBJ2-5	CASSPGGRETQYF
-	TRBV28	TRBJ1-4	CASSPNNNEKLFF
-	TRBV6-1	TRBJ2-5	CASSDNRGHYPQETQYF
medium-sized	TRBV7-9	TRBJ2-3	CASSPRPGTGSADTQYF
-	TRBV9	TRBJ2-3	CASSIGKADTQYF
-	TRBV23-1	TRBJ2-7	CASITPGGSSYEQYF
-	TRBV3-1/TRBV3-2	TRBJ2-7	CASSQVSAGGKSYEQYF
-	TRBV11-2	TRBJ2-7	CASSLNPAGLSYEQYF
-	TRBV5-1	TRBJ2-2	CASSPGTNSVIGGELFF
-	TRBV7-9	TRBJ2-5	CASSLARGGRAYETQYF
-	TRBV5-1	TRBJ1-3	CASSLDALDTIYF
-	TRBV5-1	TRBJ2-3	CASSLGPAGDSTDTQYF
-	TRBV14	TRBJ1-3	CASSQDPGTGNTIYF
once	TRBV9	TRBJ2-7	CASSPDGQGYEQYF
-	TRBV29-1	TRBJ2-7	CSVVLQGNYEQYF
-	TRBV12-3/TRBV12-4	TRBJ1-1	CASSPRGPTEAFF
-	TRBV7-9	TRBJ1-2	CASSPRDRGSYGYTF
-	TRBV9	TRBJ2-6	CASSVYSGANVLTF
-	TRBV10-3	TRBJ2-7	CAIGTGVGNEQYF
few	TRBV5-4	TRBJ2-3	CASSLDRAWNRSDTQYF
-	TRBV18	TRBJ2-7	CASSPNGQNYEQYF
once	TRBV9	TRBJ1-5	CASSVGVAGNQPQHF
-	TRBV6-2/TRBV6-3	TRBJ2-5	CASSNSPTIVSGETQYF
-	TRBV5-1	TRBJ2-5	CASSFPGEETQYF
-	TRBV27	TRBJ1-1	CASSSPIQGSAEAFF
-	TRBV9	TRBJ2-5	CASGTSGLYQETQYF
-	TRBV5-1	TRBJ1-6	CASSLAGTGNNSPLHF
-	TRBV2	TRBJ2-3	CASTIAGGDTQYF
-	TRBV30	TRBJ1-6	CAWSAQPRNSPLHF
few	TRBV6-5	TRBJ1-1	CASIQGATEAFF
-	TRBV5-4	TRBJ1-2	CASSLPGGQGEGYTF
medium-sized	TRBV19	TRBJ1-3	CASTRGGSGNTIYF
once	TRBV12-5	TRBJ2-1	CASGSIRGSYNEQFF
-	TRBV11-2	TRBJ1-1	CASSSDRGLTEAFF
-	TRBV2	TRBJ2-7	CASRPDPVLRSGEQYF